What follows are 10 T cell receptor beta chains derived from one specimen sequenced in a study of T cell clonality in common variable immunodeficiency. Profiled with immunoSEQ multiplex PCR; TCRdb holds only in-frame clones, not every one. This repertoire lists about 52,000 clones without singletons; 2% to 2.5% sits in the top ten. Sequences were obtained from peripheral blood mononuclear cells. The receptors stem from a person aged 18 to 75 in good health.

The sample holds a few counts of this clone. The CDR3 end lies 3 residues beyond the end of the read and is filled in from the germline J gene. This sequence joins TRBV7-2 and TRBJ1-1; D is possibly TRBD1 (5 bases). V was cut by 1 base and J by 2 bases, with 8 bases left in between. This CDR3 spans 14 amino acids. Germline CDR1 is SGHTA and CDR2 is FQGNSA. CDR3 bases read: TGTGCCAGCAGCTTAGGAGGGGCCAACACTGAA. Translation gives CASSLGGANTE. The entire CDR3 is CASSLGGANTEAFF. The full variable domain, with the rest looked up from reference TRBV7-2 and TRBJ1-1, is GAGVSQSPSNKVTEKGKDVELRCDPISGHTALYWYRQSLGQGLEFLIYFQGNSAPDKSGLPSDRFSAERTGGSVSTLTIQRTQQEDSAVYLCASSLGGANTEAFFGQGTRLTVV.

The sample holds many counts of this clone. The DNA ends 3 residues before the CDR3 does, and the rest of the CDR3 is filled in from the germline J gene. The J gene is TRBJ2-3, the V gene TRBV7-3; TRBD2 is a possible D gene (5 bases). In germline, CDR1 is SGHTA, CDR2 FQGTGA. V was trimmed by 3 bases and J by 5 bases, leaving 6 bases between them. CDR3 size: 12 residues. The part of the CDR3 DNA that was read is TGTGCCAGCAGCTTCGAGGGAGATACG. Encoded protein: CASSFEGDT. The full CDR3 protein is CASSFEGDTQYF.

This clone was seen ten or more times. The CDR3 is cut off 3 residues early in the read; its end comes from the germline J gene. The chain recombines TRBV6-1 with TRBJ2-7; 13 bases match TRBD2. The CDR3 consists of 15 residues. From germline, CDR1 is MNHNS and CDR2 SASEGT. V shed 3 bases, J shed 5 bases, and the junction held 4 bases outside the gene matches. CDR3 loop: CASSETSGGPHEQYF. The DNA read from the CDR3 is TGTGCCAGCAGTGAGACTAGCGGGGGGCCCCACGAG.

This clone has more than one count but fewer than ten. The CDR3 goes on 3 residues after the read ends, and that part is filled in from the germline J gene. The chain links TRBV19 to TRBJ2-7; TRBD2 agrees at 11 bases. Germline CDR1 is LNHDA and CDR2 is SQIVND (reference sequence). This CDR3 spans 14 amino acids. V shed 10 bases and J 2 bases; nucleotides not matched to a gene: 7. The sequenced CDR3 bases are TGTGCCACCGAGGGACTAGCGGCCCCCTACGAG. Its translation is CATEGLAAPYE. The entire CDR3 protein reads CATEGLAAPYEQYF.

A word on this clone: The read ends 3 residues shy of where the CDR3 ends; the end is completed using the germline J gene. V gene TRBV7-6 combines with J gene TRBJ1-2, with D possibly being TRBD1 (6 bases). The CDR3 is made up of 15 amino acids. The germline CDR1 and CDR2 sequences are SGHVS and FNYEAQ. CDR3 DNA, as far as it was read: TGTGCCAGCAGCTTAGGTGTTCAGGGGCTGAACGAC. As protein: CASSLGVQGLND. The entire CDR3 protein is CASSLGVQGLNDYTF.

In its sample, this clone was seen many times. The CDR3 is cut off 3 residues early in the read; its end comes from the germline J gene. The rearrangement joins TRBV19 to TRBJ2-7; unclear D gene. CDR1 LNHDA and CDR2 SQIVND come from the germline V gene (reference sequence). CDR3 length: 13 amino acids. Trimming cost V 0 bases and J 2 bases, with 5 bases left between them. This CDR3 is CASSIDRTYEQYF. The CDR3 DNA, read in part, is TGTGCCAGTAGTATAGACAGAACCTACGAG.

Remarks on this clone: The sequence runs out 3 residues before the end of the CDR3; the remainder is reconstructed from the germline J gene. This sequence joins TRBV2 and TRBJ2-2; 12 bases are shared with TRBD2. The CDR3 extends over 17 amino acids. Trimming removed 6 bases from V and 5 bases from J; junction bases left unmatched: 10. The germline CDR1 and CDR2 sequences are SNHLY and FYNNEI. CDR3: CASRTSGGPRGTGELFF. The sequenced part of the CDR3 DNA is TGTGCCAGCAGGACTAGCGGGGGACCCCGTGGGACCGGGGAG. Using reference TRBV2 and TRBJ2-2 for the parts outside the CDR3, the full variable domain is EPEVTQTPSHQVTQMGQEVILRCVPISNHLYFYWYRQILGQKVEFLVSFYNNEISEKSEIFDDQFSVERPDGSNFTLKIRSTKLEDSAMYFCASRTSGGPRGTGELFFGEGSRLTVL.

This clone appeared many times. The read comes to an end 3 residues before the CDR3 does, leaving the germline J gene to fill in the end. The chain carries TRBV6-2 or TRBV6-3 and TRBJ2-1, with unresolved D. The V end was cut by 4 bases, the J end by 5 bases, with 9 bases between. In germline, CDR1 is MNHEY, CDR2 SVGEGT. This CDR3 is built from 13 residues. CDR3 DNA, as far as it was read: TGTGCCAGCAGTTCAATTAGGGACAATGAG. It translates to CASSSIRDNE. The complete CDR3 sequence is CASSSIRDNEQFF.

The sample holds many counts of this clone. The CDR3 end is not reached by the read, which stops 3 residues before it; the germline J gene fills it in. The genes are TRBV30 and TRBJ1-5; weak D call: TRBD1 (6 bases). Trimming removed 5 bases at V and 0 bases at J, with 17 bases between. This CDR3 comprises 16 residues. The germline CDR1 and CDR2 sequences are GTSNPN and SVGIG (reference sequence). The part of the CDR3 DNA that was read is TGTGCCTGGGGCCTCCAAGGACAGCATAGCAATCAGCCC. The encoded protein is CAWGLQGQHSNQP. The whole CDR3 protein reads CAWGLQGQHSNQPQHF.

This clone has only a few counts. The CDR3 extends 3 residues past the end of the read, so its final part is completed from the germline J gene. The chain recombines TRBV2 with TRBJ1-1, with D possibly TRBD1 on 5 matching bases. The length of the CDR3 is 15 residues. From germline, CDR1 is SNHLY and CDR2 FYNNEI. The V and J ends lost 6 bases and 4 bases respectively, with 18 bases between them. The CDR3 protein is CASRDRFRLGTEAFF. The sequenced CDR3 bases are TGTGCCAGCAGAGACAGATTCCGACTGGGCACTGAA.